This T cell receptor beta chain came from a study of T cells after yellow fever vaccination. Across the study: Those fractions that held only low numbers of cells were prepared using the SMART-Seq v4 Ultra Low Input RNA kit.

General study findings and limits: Some clonotypes, a small share, were shared between CD4 and CD8 compartments. The secondary T-cell response peaked on day 5, not day 15, but was weaker.

This clonotype was seen more than once but under ten times. Its specificity is unknown. TCRdb fed the 5' RACE reads into MiXCR, producing one record per CDR3 protein. The repertoire holds roughly 170,000 distinct CDR3 sequences, around 8.5% seen once, with under 40% in the top ten. Trimming removed 6 bases at V and 4 bases at J, with 14 bases between. The germline V gene encodes CDR1 SGHDT and CDR2 YYEEEE. This CDR3 comprises 15 residues. This chain uses TRBV5-6 with TRBJ2-6; no clear D gene. The clonotype was recovered from a man younger than 35 who received the YFV17D yellow fever vaccine. The specimen was CD8+ T cells sorted from PBMCs, collected 45 days after the yellow fever booster vaccination. The CDR3 sequence: CASIPIRSGANVLTF. The DNA of the CDR3 is TGTGCCAGCATCCCGATACGGTCCGGGGCCAACGTCCTGACTTTC. Combining the CDR3 with reference TRBV5-6 and TRBJ2-6 gives the whole variable domain DAGVTQSPTHLIKTRGQQVTLRCSPKSGHDTVSWYQQALGQGPQFIFQYYEEEERQRGNFPDRFSGHQFPNYSSELNVNALLLGDSALYLCASIPIRSGANVLTFGAGSRLTVL.